This entry is about one T cell receptor beta chain. What it binds is not known. PCR amplification relied on 60 Vbeta primers (plus 13 Jbeta primers). Data came from immunoSEQ multiplex PCR; TCRdb stores just in-frame clones and leaves some out. The sample lists 220,000 or so clones, roughly 80% occurring once. These data originate in a study of cytomegalovirus exposure and HLA in healthy donors. Study conclusions and caveats: It has been reported that TCR beta sequences accurately predicted the HLA-A and HLA-B alleles of most subjects. Many donors carried some public TCRs, although rarity characterized most TCR sequences. A later analysis found common viral pathogens apparently linked to several of the most significant clusters.

V dropped 3 bases and J dropped 4 bases, with 15 bases sitting between them. This CDR3 spans 15 amino acids. The germline gives CDR1 MGHRA, CDR2 YSYEKL. Sequences were obtained from PBMCs. The gene calls are TRBV4-1 and TRBJ1-2; D might be TRBD1 (5 bases). This TCR derives from a woman aged 40 to 50 in good health and CMV-seronegative. CDR3 amino acids: CASSHVRGEGYGYTF. The CDR3 DNA reads TGCGCCAGCAGCCATGTCCGGGGGGAGGGCTATGGCTACACCTTC.